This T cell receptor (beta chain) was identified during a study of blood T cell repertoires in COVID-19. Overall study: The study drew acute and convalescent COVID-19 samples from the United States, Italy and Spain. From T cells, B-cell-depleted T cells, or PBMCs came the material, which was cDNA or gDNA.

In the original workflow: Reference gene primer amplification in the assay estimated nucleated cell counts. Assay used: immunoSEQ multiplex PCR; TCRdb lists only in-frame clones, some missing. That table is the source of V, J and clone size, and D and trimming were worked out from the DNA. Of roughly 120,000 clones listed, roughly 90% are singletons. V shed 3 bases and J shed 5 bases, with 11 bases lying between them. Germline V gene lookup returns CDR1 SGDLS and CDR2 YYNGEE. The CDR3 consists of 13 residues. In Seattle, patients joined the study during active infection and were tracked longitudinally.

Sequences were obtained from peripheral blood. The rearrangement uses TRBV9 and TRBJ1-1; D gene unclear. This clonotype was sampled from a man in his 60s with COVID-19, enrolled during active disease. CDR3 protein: CASSATPGTEAFF. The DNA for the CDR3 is TGTGCCAGCAGCGCCACGCCCGGGACTGAAGCTTTCTTT.